Sequencing of this T cell receptor (beta chain) was carried out in a study of beta chain features in type 1 diabetes. Whole-study findings and limits: Across all four CD4+ subsets, people with type 1 diabetes showed modestly shorter TCRB CDR3s. Relative to healthy donors, patients appeared to have naive, central memory and Treg TCRB repertoires that were more similar.

Concerning this clone itself: Antigen specificity is unknown.

This CDR3 region has 14 residues. The germline V gene encodes CDR1 KGHSH and CDR2 LQKENI. cDNA synthesis used the whole RNA isolate, giving expressed TCRB sequences. Produced via immunoSEQ multiplex PCR; TCRdb's table is partial and in-frame only. In the table there are some 330,000 clones, around an eighth of which are singletons. This chain joins TRBV18 and TRBJ2-5, with a possible D match to TRBD1 (6 bases). The J call may be mistaken, given a closer DNA end match to TRBJ2-7. The sequenced material came from naive CD4+ T cells from blood. This sequence was found in a woman under 30 with type 1 diabetes. CDR3 residues: CASSKDSISYEQYF. The CDR3 nucleotides read TGTGCCAGCTCAAAGGACAGCATCTCCTACGAGCAGTACTTC.